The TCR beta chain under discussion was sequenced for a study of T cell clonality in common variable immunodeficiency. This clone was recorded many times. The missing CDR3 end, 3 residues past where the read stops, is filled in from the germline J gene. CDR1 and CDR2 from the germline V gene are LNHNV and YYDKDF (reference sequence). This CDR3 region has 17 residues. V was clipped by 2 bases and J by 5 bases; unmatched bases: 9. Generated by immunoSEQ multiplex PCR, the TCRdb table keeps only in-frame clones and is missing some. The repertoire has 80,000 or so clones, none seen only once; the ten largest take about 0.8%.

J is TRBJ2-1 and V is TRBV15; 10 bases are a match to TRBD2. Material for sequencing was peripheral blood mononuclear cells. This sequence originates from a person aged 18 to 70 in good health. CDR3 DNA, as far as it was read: TGTGCCACCAGCAGATACCCAACTAGCGGGAAAAACAATGAG. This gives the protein CATSRYPTSGKNNE. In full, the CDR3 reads CATSRYPTSGKNNEQFF.